This T cell receptor beta chain was captured by sequencing in a study of T cells in Graves' hyperthyroidism and ophthalmopathy. Regarding the study as a whole: Ophthalmopathy could be told apart from stable hyperthyroidism with a 13 V-J model.

Exclusions: uncontrolled infection, other autoimmune disease, pregnancy, lactation. Diagnoses rested on clinical symptoms, serum thyroxine and TRAb, thyroid ultrasound and orbital computed tomography. PBMCs stemmed from around 10 ml fresh peripheral blood. The CDR3 extends over 16 amino acids. The germline gives CDR1 ENHRY, CDR2 SYGVKD. Trimming shortened V by 6 bases and J by 3 bases, and 19 bases separated the two germline ends. Amplified TCR beta CDR3 regions came from RNA transcripts. The HTBI set primed first-round TCR CDR3 RT-PCR. TCRdb recomputed calls from the multiplex PCR reads with MiXCR, one row per CDR3 protein. The table shows 490,000 or so distinct CDR3 sequences, with around 20% occurring only once. This clonotype was picked up a small number of times. Its antigen is currently unknown.

The J gene is TRBJ2-3, the V gene TRBV10-3, with a weak D call TRBD2 (6 bases). The source material was blood. This clonotype originated in a man aged 35 to 55 with Graves' ophthalmopathy. The CDR3 sequence: CAISNLASMDTDTQYF. CDR3 in DNA: TGTGCCATCAGCAACCTAGCGTCGATGGATACAGATACGCAGTATTTT.